The entry below describes one T cell receptor beta chain. This record comes from a study of T cell changes during pregnancy in multiple sclerosis. The CDR3 runs to 16 residues. In germline, CDR1 is MNHNS, CDR2 SASEGT. V lost 3 bases, J lost 7 bases, and 7 bases stayed unmatched. Profiling relied on immunoSEQ multiplex PCR, and the TCRdb table lists in-frame clones only, not all of them. The data contain under 70,000 clones, around 90% of them singletons. The chain links TRBV6-1 to TRBJ2-1, with TRBD1 matching 12 bases. This clonotype was obtained from a female donor with multiple sclerosis, enrolled in a pregnancy study. Sequences were derived from CD4+ T cells from peripheral blood mononuclear cells, sampled after pregnancy. In nucleotides, the CDR3 is TGTGCCAGCAGTGATTACCGGGACAGGGGGCTAAATGAGCAGTTCTTC. This sequence encodes CASSDYRDRGLNEQFF.